What follows are 22 T cell receptor beta chains derived from one specimen sequenced in a study of chemoradiotherapy in HPV16-positive cancers (dated by TCRdb to between 2021 and 2023). Libraries were made using the immunoSEQ multiplex PCR assay. Not all clones reach the TCRdb copy of this immuneACCESS table, which keeps in-frame sequences only. Checked studies attribute under half of the gap to unresolved V genes and leave the rest unexplained. The table for this sample lists thousands of clones; around 72% of them were counted only once. The ten largest account for 11% to 15% of the sample. The input for sequencing was tumor tissue, taken from a patient who underwent chemoradiotherapy. These receptors were taken from a human donor with HPV-associated anogenital cancer.

The V gene is TRBV9, the J gene TRBJ1-4; D is possibly TRBD1 (5 bases). V dropped 0 bases and J dropped 1 base, with 13 bases sitting between them. This CDR3 is 17 amino acids long. In germline, CDR1 is SGDLS, CDR2 YYNGEE. DNA for the CDR3: TGTGCCAGCAGCGTAGATGGAGTAACAGGAACTAATGAAAAACTGTTTTTT. Amino acid sequence: CASSVDGVTGTNEKLFF.

As to this clone: The sample holds other DNA sequences that translate to the same CDR3. This chain uses TRBV5-1 with TRBJ1-2, with a weak D call TRBD1 (6 bases). This CDR3 comprises 14 residues. The V gene's germline CDR1 is SGHRS and CDR2 YFSETQ. V was shortened by 0 bases and J by 3 bases, with 9 bases between the two germline ends. This chain's CDR3 is CASSLAGGDYGYTF. For the CDR3, the DNA is TGCGCCAGCAGCTTGGCGGGGGGCGACTATGGCTACACCTTC.

The chain has TRBV18 and TRBJ2-1, with 14 bases fitting TRBD2. This CDR3 region has 13 residues. The ends lost 6 bases at V and 15 bases at J; junction bases unmatched: 7. In germline, CDR1 is KGHSH, CDR2 LQKENI. Written as DNA, the CDR3 is TGTGCCAGCTCGGGGACTAGCGGGGGTCGTATGTTCTTC. It codes for CASSGTSGGRMFF. The whole variable domain, filled in from reference TRBV18 and TRBJ2-1, reads NAGVMQNPRHLVRRRGQEARLRCSPMKGHSHVYWYRQLPEEGLKFMVYLQKENIIDESGMPKERFSAEFPKEGPSILRIQQVVRGDSAAYFCASSGTSGGRMFFGPGTRLTVL.

This chain uses TRBV18 with TRBJ2-3; 8 bases are shared with TRBD2. CDR1 KGHSH and CDR2 LQKENI come from the germline V gene. The CDR3 sequence is 15 residues long. J gave up 1 base and V 1 base, and 1 base lay outside the gene matches. The CDR3 DNA reads as TGTGCCAGCTCACCACTTAGCGGGGGCACAGATACGCAGTATTTT. It translates to CASSPLSGGTDTQYF.

This clone was observed a single time. The rearrangement uses TRBV7-9 and TRBJ2-5, with D perhaps given as TRBD1 or TRBD2 (5 bases each). Per germline, CDR1 SEHNR and CDR2 FQNEAQ (reference sequence). CDR3 length: 13 amino acids. V was shortened by 3 bases and J by 7 bases, with 12 bases between the two germline ends. The CDR3 loop is CASSLGPDRTQYF. Written as DNA, the CDR3 is TGTGCCAGCAGCTTGGGACCGGACCGGACCCAGTACTTC.

This clone was observed a few times. The CDR3 loop is CASSYSTGTDTQYF. For the CDR3, the DNA is TGTGCCAGCAGTTACTCTACAGGGACCGATACGCAGTATTTT. V and J are TRBV6-5 and TRBJ2-3; D is possibly TRBD1 (6 bases). Germline V gene data show CDR1 as MNHEY and CDR2 as SVGAGI. This CDR3 contains 14 residues. Between the trimmed V and J ends, which lost 0 bases and 6 bases, there was a span of 10 bases.

The rearrangement uses TRBV5-1 and TRBJ2-3; the match to TRBD2 covers 12 bases. This CDR3 is built from 16 residues. Germline trimming cut 4 bases from V and 4 bases from J; bases unmatched to any gene: 7. Germline V CDR1 and CDR2: SGHRS, YFSETQ. The CDR3 DNA sequence: TGCGCCAGCAGCATCGCTAGCGGGGGGGCAGCAGATACGCAGTATTTT. Amino acid sequence: CASSIASGGAADTQYF.

The table lists this clone with a few counts. The V call is TRBV7-3, the J call TRBJ2-2; 10 bases are a match to TRBD1. The CDR3 loop spans 15 amino acids. In germline, CDR1 is SGHTA, CDR2 FQGTGA. V lost 1 base and J lost 6; bases outside the gene matches: 2. The CDR3 DNA follows: TGTGCCAGCAGCTTAAGGGGACAGGGGTCCGGGGAGCTGTTTTTT. This codes for CASSLRGQGSGELFF. Full variable domain (remainder filled in from reference TRBV7-3 and TRBJ2-2): GAGVSQTPSNKVTEKGKYVELRCDPISGHTALYWYRQSLGQGPEFLIYFQGTGAADDSGLPNDRFFAVRPEGSVSTLKIQRTERGDSAVYLCASSLRGQGSGELFFGEGSRLTVL.

This clone was detected once. The rearrangement links TRBV18 to TRBJ1-1; no clear D gene. CDR1 and CDR2 from the germline V gene are KGHSH and LQKENI. V was pared by 6 bases and J by 1 base, with 12 bases between. The CDR3 consists of 14 residues. The CDR3 DNA reads TGTGCCAGCTCCCCCCAGTCAGGGAACACTGAAGCTTTCTTT. Translation gives CASSPQSGNTEAFF.

In this sample, this clone turned up a few times. V gene TRBV6-6 combines with J gene TRBJ1-6; TRBD1 is a possible D gene (5 bases). The CDR3 has 12 residues. V lost 11 bases to trimming and J lost 7 bases, with 12 bases between them. Germline values: CDR1 MNHNY, CDR2 SVGAGI (reference sequence). CDR3 in DNA: TGTGCCGTCGCGGGGGAGAATTCACCCCTCCACTTT. Protein: CAVAGENSPLHF.

The V and J genes are TRBV9 and TRBJ2-7; no definite D call. V dropped 0 bases and J dropped 7 bases, with 14 bases sitting between them. The CDR3 runs 14 residues. The germline V gene has CDR1 SGDLS and CDR2 YYNGEE. The CDR3 region is CASSVATSLGEQYF. As DNA, the CDR3 is TGTGCCAGCAGCGTAGCTACCAGCTTGGGGGAGCAGTACTTC.

The chain is built from TRBV6-1 and TRBJ2-3; D is perhaps TRBD2 (5 bases). This CDR3 is 13 amino acids long. From germline, CDR1 is MNHNS and CDR2 SASEGT. V dropped 11 bases and J dropped 2 bases, with 14 bases sitting between them. The CDR3 DNA reads TGTGCCTCCAAGCCGGGGTCCACAGATACGCAGTATTTT. Residues: CASKPGSTDTQYF.

The chain uses TRBV5-1 and TRBJ1-2; D remains unclear. The CDR3 has 15 amino acids. Trimming removed 2 bases from V and 7 bases from J, with 18 bases in between. CDR1 and CDR2 (germline): SGHRS, YFSETQ. The CDR3 nucleotides are TGCGCCAGCAGCTTTCTTGGGGAACCGCGGGCTGGCTACACCTTC. It translates to CASSFLGEPRAGYTF.

This clone was observed a handful of times. The CDR3 spells CASSPLAASGYNSPLHF. The DNA of the CDR3 is TGTGCCAGCAGCCCCCTTGCAGCGTCGGGTTATAATTCACCCCTCCACTTT. V and J are TRBV5-8 and TRBJ1-6; D is unclear. The V end lost 4 bases, the J end lost 4 bases, and 18 bases lay between the germline ends. Per germline, CDR1 SGHTS and CDR2 YDEGEE. The CDR3 has 17 residues. Full variable domain (remainder filled in from reference TRBV5-8 and TRBJ1-6): EAGVTQSPTHLIKTRGQQATLRCSPISGHTSVYWYQQALGLGLQFLLWYDEGEERNRGNFPPRFSGRQFPNYSSELNVNALELEDSALYLCASSPLAASGYNSPLHFGNGTRLTVT.

DNA of the CDR3: TGCAGCGTTCGATCCCCCTTCACAGATACGCAGTATTTT. The encoded protein is CSVRSPFTDTQYF. V is TRBV29-1 and J is TRBJ2-3; no firm D call. Trimming pared 5 bases from V and 2 bases from J, leaving 11 bases between. This CDR3 is built from 13 residues. Germline V gene data show CDR1 as SQVTM and CDR2 as ANQGSEA.

This clone was detected once. V is TRBV11-2 and J is TRBJ1-4; D perhaps matches TRBD1 (5 bases). Germline lookup yields CDR1 SGHAT and CDR2 FQNNGV. The CDR3 contains 16 residues. Deletions cut 5 bases from V and 0 bases from J, with 13 bases between. CDR3 DNA: TGTGCCAGCAGCCGCCGGCCGGGGGCAACTAATGAAAAACTGTTTTTT. Its translation is CASSRRPGATNEKLFF.

This chain joins TRBV6-4 and TRBJ2-7; D gene ambiguous. The CDR3 extends over 13 amino acids. Germline loops: CDR1 MRHNA, CDR2 SNTAGT. Trimming shortened V by 4 bases and J by 3 bases, and 10 bases separated the two germline ends. CDR3 sequence: CASSVGVGYEQYF. The CDR3 DNA reads TGTGCCAGCAGTGTAGGCGTAGGCTACGAGCAGTACTTC.

The chain uses TRBV7-9 and TRBJ2-5; TRBD2 agrees at 7 bases. CDR1 and CDR2 from the germline V gene are SEHNR and FQNEAQ (reference sequence). CDR3 length: 15 residues. With 3 bases clipped from V and 4 bases from J, the junction kept 8 bases outside the gene matches. CDR3 nucleotides: TGTGCCAGCAGCTTTGGTGGGAGGGTCGGAGAGACCCAGTACTTC. This translates into CASSFGGRVGETQYF.

The chain uses TRBV18 and TRBJ1-6; D is perhaps TRBD1 (5 bases). Germline CDR1 KGHSH, CDR2 LQKENI. This CDR3 comprises 15 residues. V lost 3 bases and J 5 bases, leaving 11 bases between the germline ends. CDR3 nucleotides: TGTGCCAGCTCACCGGGGGTAGGGGATAATTCACCCCTCCACTTT. It specifies CASSPGVGDNSPLHF.

The V and J genes are TRBV28 and TRBJ2-7; 8 bases line up with TRBD1. The CDR3 has 14 amino acids. CDR1 is MDHEN and CDR2 is SYDVKM in the germline V gene. The junction had 6 bases not matched to a gene; V was cut back by 5 bases and J by 3 bases. As DNA, the CDR3 is TGTGCCAGCAGTACGACAGGGGATCTCTACGAGCAGTACTTC. This encodes CASSTTGDLYEQYF.

CDR3 amino acids: CASSTSTGRNEKLFF. The DNA of the CDR3 is TGTGCCAGTAGTACCTCCACAGGGAGGAATGAAAAACTGTTTTTT. The chain employs TRBV19 and TRBJ1-4; a possible D gene is TRBD1 (6 bases). Looked up from germline, CDR1 is LNHDA and CDR2 is SQIVND (reference sequence). The CDR3 totals 15 residues. Deletions cut 4 bases from V and 5 bases from J, with 14 bases between.

The rearrangement joins TRBV2 to TRBJ1-1, with D tentatively TRBD1 (5 bases). The CDR3 extends over 11 amino acids. V lost 8 bases, J lost 8 bases, and 12 bases lay in between. Germline V gives CDR1 SNHLY, CDR2 FYNNEI. CDR3 loop: CASGRELEAFF. As DNA, the CDR3 is TGTGCCAGCGGCAGGGAATTGGAAGCTTTCTTT.